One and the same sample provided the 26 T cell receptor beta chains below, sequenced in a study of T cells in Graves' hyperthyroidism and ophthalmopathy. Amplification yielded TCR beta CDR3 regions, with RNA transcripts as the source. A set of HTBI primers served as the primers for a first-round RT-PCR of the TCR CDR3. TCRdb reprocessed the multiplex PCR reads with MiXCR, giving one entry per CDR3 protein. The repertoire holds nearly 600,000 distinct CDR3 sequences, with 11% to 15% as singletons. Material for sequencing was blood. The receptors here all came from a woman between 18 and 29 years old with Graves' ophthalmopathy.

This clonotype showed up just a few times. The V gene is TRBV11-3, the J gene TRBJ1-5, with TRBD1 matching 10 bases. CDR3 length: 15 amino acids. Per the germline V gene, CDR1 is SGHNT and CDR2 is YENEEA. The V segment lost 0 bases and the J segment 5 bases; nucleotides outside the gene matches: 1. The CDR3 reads CASSLDGTGDQPQHF. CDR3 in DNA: TGTGCCAGCAGCTTAGATGGGACAGGGGATCAGCCCCAGCATTTT.

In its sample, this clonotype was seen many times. The CDR3 bases are TGTGCCAGCAGTGAGGAGGGTGGCACTGAAGCTTTCTTT. Translation: CASSEEGGTEAFF. The genes are TRBV2 and TRBJ1-1; D gene unclear. The CDR3 covers 13 residues. CDR1 and CDR2 from the germline V gene are SNHLY and FYNNEI. Trimming took 3 bases from V and 4 from J, leaving 9 bases between them.

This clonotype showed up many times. CDR3 coding DNA: TGTGCCAGCAGGAGGACAGAGAACACTGAAGCTTTCTTT. This translates into CASRRTENTEAFF. The V call is TRBV12-3 or TRBV12-4, the J call TRBJ1-1; a possible D gene is TRBD1 (6 bases). The CDR3 contains 13 residues. Trimming cost V 6 bases and J 1 base, with 9 bases left between them.

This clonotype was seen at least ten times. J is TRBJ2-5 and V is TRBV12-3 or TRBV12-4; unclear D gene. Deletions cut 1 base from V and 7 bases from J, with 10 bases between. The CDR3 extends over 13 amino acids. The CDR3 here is CASSLGSGGTQYF. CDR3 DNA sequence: TGTGCCAGCAGTTTAGGCTCCGGCGGGACCCAGTACTTC.

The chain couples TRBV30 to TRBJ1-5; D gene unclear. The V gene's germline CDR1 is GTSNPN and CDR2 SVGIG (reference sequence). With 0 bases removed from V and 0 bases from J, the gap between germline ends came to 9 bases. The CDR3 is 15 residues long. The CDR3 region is CAWSVPGYSNQPQHF. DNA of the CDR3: TGTGCCTGGAGTGTCCCCGGTTATAGCAATCAGCCCCAGCATTTT.

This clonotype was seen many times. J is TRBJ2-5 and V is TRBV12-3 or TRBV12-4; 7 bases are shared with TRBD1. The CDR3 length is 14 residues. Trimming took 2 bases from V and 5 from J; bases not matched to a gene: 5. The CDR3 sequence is CASSLNRGRETQYF. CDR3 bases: TGTGCCAGCAGTTTAAACAGGGGTCGGGAGACCCAGTACTTC.

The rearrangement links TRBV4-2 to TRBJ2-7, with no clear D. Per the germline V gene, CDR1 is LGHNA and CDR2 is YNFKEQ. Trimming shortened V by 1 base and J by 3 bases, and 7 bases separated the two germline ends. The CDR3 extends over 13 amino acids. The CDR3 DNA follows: TGTGCCAGCAGCCAAGGTACCTACTACGAGCAGTACTTC. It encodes CASSQGTYYEQYF.

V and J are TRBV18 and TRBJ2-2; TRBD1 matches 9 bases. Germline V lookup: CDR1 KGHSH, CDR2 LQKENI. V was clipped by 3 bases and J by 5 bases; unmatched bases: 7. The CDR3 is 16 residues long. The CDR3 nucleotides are TGTGCCAGCTCACCTCTTCGGACAGGGGTGACCGGGGAGCTGTTTTTT. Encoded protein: CASSPLRTGVTGELFF.

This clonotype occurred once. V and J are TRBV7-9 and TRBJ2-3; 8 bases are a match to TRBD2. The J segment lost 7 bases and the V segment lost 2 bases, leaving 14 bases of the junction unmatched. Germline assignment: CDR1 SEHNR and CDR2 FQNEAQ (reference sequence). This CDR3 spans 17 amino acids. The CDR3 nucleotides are TGTGCCAGCAGCTTACCCCTAGGAGCGGGAGAGTTAAATACGCAGTATTTT. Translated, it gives CASSLPLGAGELNTQYF.

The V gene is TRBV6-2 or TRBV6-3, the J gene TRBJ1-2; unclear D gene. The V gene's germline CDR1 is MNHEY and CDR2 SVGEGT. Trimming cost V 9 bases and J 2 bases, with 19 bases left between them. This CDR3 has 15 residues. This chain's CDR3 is CARSKGGMTNYGYTF. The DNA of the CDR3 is TGTGCCAGGAGTAAAGGTGGGATGACAAACTATGGCTACACCTTC.

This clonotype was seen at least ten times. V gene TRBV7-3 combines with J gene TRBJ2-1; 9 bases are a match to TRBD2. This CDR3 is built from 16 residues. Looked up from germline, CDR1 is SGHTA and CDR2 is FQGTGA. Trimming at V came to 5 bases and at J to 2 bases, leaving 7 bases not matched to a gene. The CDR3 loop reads CASSPQASGTYNEQFF. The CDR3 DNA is TGTGCCAGCAGCCCTCAGGCTAGCGGGACCTACAATGAGCAGTTCTTC.

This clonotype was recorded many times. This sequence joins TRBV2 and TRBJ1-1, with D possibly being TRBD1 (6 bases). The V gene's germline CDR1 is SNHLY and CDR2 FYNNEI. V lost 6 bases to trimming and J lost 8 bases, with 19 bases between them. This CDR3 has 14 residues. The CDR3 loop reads CASRNRERRAEAFF. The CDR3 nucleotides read TGTGCCAGCAGGAACAGGGAACGGAGGGCAGAAGCTTTCTTT.

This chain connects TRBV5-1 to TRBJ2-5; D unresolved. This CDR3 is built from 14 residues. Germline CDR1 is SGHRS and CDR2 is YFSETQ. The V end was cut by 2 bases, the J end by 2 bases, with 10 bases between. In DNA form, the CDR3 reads TGCGCCAGCAGCTTTGGACGGCCACAAGAGACCCAGTACTTC. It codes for CASSFGRPQETQYF.

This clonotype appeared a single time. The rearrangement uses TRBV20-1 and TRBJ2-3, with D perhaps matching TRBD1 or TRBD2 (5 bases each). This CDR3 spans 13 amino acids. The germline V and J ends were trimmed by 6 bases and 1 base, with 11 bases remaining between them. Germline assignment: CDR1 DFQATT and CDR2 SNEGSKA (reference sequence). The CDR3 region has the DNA TGCAGTGCCCCAGGGAGAGGCACAGATACGCAGTATTTT. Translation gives CSAPGRGTDTQYF.

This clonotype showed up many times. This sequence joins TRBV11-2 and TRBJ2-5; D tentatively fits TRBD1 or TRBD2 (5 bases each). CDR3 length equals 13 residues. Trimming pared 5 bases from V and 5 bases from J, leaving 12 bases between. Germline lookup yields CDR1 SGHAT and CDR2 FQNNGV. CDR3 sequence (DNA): TGTGCCAGCAGCCGTTTAGGGGAGGAGACCCAGTACTTC. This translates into CASSRLGEETQYF. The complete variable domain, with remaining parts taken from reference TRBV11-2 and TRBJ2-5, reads EAGVAQSPRYKIIEKRQSVAFWCNPISGHATLYWYQQILGQGPKLLIQFQNNGVVDDSQLPKDRFSAERLKGVDSTLKIQPAKLEDSAVYLCASSRLGEETQYFGPGTRLLVL.

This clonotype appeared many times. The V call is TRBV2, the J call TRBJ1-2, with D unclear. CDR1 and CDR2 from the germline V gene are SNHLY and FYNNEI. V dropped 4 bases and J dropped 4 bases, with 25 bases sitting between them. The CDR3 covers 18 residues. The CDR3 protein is CASSGGRASLIPPYGYTF. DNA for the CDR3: TGTGCCAGCAGTGGGGGAAGGGCCAGCCTAATCCCCCCCTATGGCTACACCTTC.

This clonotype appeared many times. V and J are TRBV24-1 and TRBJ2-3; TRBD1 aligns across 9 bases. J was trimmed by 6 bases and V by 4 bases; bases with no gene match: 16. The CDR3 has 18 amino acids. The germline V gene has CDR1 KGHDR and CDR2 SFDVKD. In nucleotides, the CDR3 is TGTGCCACCAGTGAGGGAAAATGCGGGACAGGGAGTATGGATACGCAGTATTTT. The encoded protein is CATSEGKCGTGSMDTQYF.

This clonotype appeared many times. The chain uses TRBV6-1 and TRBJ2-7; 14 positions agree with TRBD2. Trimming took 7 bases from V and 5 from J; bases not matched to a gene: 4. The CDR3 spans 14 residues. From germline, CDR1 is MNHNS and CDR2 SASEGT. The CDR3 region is CASKPGLAGDEQYF. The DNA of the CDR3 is TGTGCCAGCAAACCGGGACTAGCGGGAGACGAGCAGTACTTC.

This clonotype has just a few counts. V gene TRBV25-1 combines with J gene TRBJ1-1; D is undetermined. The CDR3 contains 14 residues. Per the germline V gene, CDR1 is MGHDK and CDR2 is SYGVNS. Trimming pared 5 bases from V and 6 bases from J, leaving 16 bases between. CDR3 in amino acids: CASSTAQARAEAFF. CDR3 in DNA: TGTGCCAGCAGTACAGCGCAGGCCCGGGCTGAAGCTTTCTTT.

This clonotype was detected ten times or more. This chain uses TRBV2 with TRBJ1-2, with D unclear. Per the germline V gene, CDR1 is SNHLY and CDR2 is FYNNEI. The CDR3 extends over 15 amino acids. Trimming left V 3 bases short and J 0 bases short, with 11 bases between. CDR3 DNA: TGTGCCAGCAGTGATGTCAGTCCGACTAACTATGGCTACACCTTC. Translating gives CASSDVSPTNYGYTF.

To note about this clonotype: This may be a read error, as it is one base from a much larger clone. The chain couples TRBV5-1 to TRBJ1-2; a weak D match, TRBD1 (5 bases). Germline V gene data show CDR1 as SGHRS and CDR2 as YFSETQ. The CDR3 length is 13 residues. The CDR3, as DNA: TGCGCCAGCAGCCCAGGGTCTGGCTATGGCCACACCTTC. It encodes CASSPGSGYGHTF.

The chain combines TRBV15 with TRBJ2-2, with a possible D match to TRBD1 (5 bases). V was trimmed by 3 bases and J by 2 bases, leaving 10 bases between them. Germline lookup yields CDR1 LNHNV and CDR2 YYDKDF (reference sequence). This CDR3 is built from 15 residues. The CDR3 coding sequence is TGTGCCACCAGCAGCACGACAGTCAACACCGGGGAGCTGTTTTTT. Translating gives CATSSTTVNTGELFF.

The CDR3 reads CASSSPRTGGEQYF. The CDR3 DNA reads TGTGCCAGCAGTTCCCCTCGGACAGGGGGCGAGCAGTACTTC. The chain couples TRBV28 to TRBJ2-7, with TRBD1 matching 10 bases. The CDR3 runs to 14 residues. CDR1 and CDR2 (germline): MDHEN, SYDVKM. Trimming cost V 4 bases and J 6 bases; bases outside gene matches: 6. The whole variable domain, remainder taken from reference TRBV28 and TRBJ2-7, is DVKVTQSSRYLVKRTGEKVFLECVQDMDHENMFWYRQDPGLGLRLIYFSYDVKMKEKGDIPEGYSVSREKKERFSLILESASTNQTSMYLCASSSPRTGGEQYFGPGTRLTVT.

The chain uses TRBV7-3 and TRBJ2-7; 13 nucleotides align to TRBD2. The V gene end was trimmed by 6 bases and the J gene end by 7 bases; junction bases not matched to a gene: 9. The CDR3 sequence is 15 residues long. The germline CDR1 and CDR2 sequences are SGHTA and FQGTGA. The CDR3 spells CASSRGTSGATEQYF. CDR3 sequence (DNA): TGTGCCAGCAGTCGCGGGACTAGCGGGGCCACGGAGCAGTACTTC. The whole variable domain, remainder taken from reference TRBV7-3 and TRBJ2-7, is GAGVSQTPSNKVTEKGKYVELRCDPISGHTALYWYRQSLGQGPEFLIYFQGTGAADDSGLPNDRFFAVRPEGSVSTLKIQRTERGDSAVYLCASSRGTSGATEQYFGPGTRLTVT.

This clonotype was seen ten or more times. CDR3 sequence (DNA): TGCAGCGTTGTTGGCACTGAAGCTTTCTTT. Protein sequence: CSVVGTEAFF. The chain recombines TRBV29-1 with TRBJ1-1; D unresolved. With 4 bases removed from V and 4 bases from J, the gap between germline ends came to 4 bases. Per germline, CDR1 SQVTM and CDR2 ANQGSEA. The CDR3 totals 10 residues. The full variable domain, completed using reference TRBV29-1 and TRBJ1-1, is SAVISQKPSRDICQRGTSLTIQCQVDSQVTMMFWYRQQPGQSLTLIATANQGSEATYESGFVIDKFPISRPNLTFSTLTVSNMSPEDSSIYLCSVVGTEAFFGQGTRLTVV.

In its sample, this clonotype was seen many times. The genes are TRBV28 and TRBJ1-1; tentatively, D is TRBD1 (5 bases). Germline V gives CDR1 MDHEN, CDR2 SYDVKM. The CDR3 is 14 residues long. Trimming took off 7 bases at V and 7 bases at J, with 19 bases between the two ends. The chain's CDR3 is CASNQAGEDGEAFF. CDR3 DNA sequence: TGTGCCAGCAACCAAGCGGGGGAGGATGGTGAAGCTTTCTTT.